The clone carrying this T cell receptor (beta chain) was observed once. The data derive from a study of radiation and T cells in renal cell carcinoma. Sequencing was performed with immunoSEQ multiplex PCR; in TCRdb, only in-frame clones are kept and a portion is missing. The table lists some 150,000 clones, approximately 86% of them singletons. The germline V and J ends were trimmed by 5 bases and 0 bases, with 13 bases remaining between them. The CDR3 covers 15 residues. Germline V CDR1 and CDR2: MDHEN, SYDVKM. Time point denoted: blood 4 weeks post-SBRT, at nephrectomy. Treatment given: 15 Gy SBRT to primary tumor, nephrectomy 4 weeks later. This renal cell carcinoma was of the clear cell type.

This TCR came from a woman between 45 and 60 years old with renal cell carcinoma. The V gene is TRBV28, the J gene TRBJ1-2, with D hard to call. The sequencing used blood, collected from a patient whose treatment included radiotherapy and nephrectomy. This chain's CDR3 is CASSPAPGSNYGYTF. The CDR3 coding sequence is TGTGCCAGCAGTCCCGCTCCCGGGTCTAACTATGGCTACACCTTC.